This T cell receptor beta chain came from a study of T cells in tuberculosis. Here immunoSEQ multiplex PCR was the method, and the copy in TCRdb shows in-frame clones only, minus some. The data contain more than 30,000 clones, approximately 85% of them singletons. This clone was observed a few times. As for time point: new active TB diagnosis, blood taken before or within 7 days of starting treatment. The CDR3 has 15 residues. V was pared by 5 bases and J by 8 bases, with 4 bases of the junction left unmatched. In germline, CDR1 is LNHDA, CDR2 SQIVND (reference sequence). The receptor was isolated from an adult with tuberculosis. The rearrangement uses TRBV19 and TRBJ2-1; 15 nucleotides align to TRBD2. The sequenced sample was PBMCs, obtained at tuberculosis diagnosis. In nucleotides, the CDR3 is TGTGCCAGTAGTGGACTAGCGGGAGGGCAGGATGAGCAGTTCTTC. It is translated as CASSGLAGGQDEQFF.